This TCR beta chain was retrieved from a study of blood T cell repertoires in COVID-19. About the research overall: Material from acute and convalescent COVID-19 was sourced from the United States, Italy and Spain.

Study processing details: Amplification of reference gene primers was used by the study to estimate nucleated cell counts. The assay was immunoSEQ multiplex PCR, and TCRdb's table has in-frame clones only and misses some. That table supplies the V and J calls and clone size; D and trimming were determined from the DNA. The profile shows 200,000 to 300,000 clones, around 84% of them singletons. Trimming shortened V by 3 bases and J by 7 bases, and 7 bases separated the two germline ends. This CDR3 region has 13 residues. CDR1 and CDR2 from the germline V gene are WNHNN and SYGVQD (reference sequence).

The sample consisted of peripheral blood. V and J are TRBV10-1 and TRBJ1-6; no firm D call. This TCR came from a man aged 55 to 70 with acute or convalescent COVID-19. The CDR3 DNA follows: TGCGCCAGCAGTGAACAGCAGAATTCACCCCTCCACTTT. It yields the protein CASSEQQNSPLHF.